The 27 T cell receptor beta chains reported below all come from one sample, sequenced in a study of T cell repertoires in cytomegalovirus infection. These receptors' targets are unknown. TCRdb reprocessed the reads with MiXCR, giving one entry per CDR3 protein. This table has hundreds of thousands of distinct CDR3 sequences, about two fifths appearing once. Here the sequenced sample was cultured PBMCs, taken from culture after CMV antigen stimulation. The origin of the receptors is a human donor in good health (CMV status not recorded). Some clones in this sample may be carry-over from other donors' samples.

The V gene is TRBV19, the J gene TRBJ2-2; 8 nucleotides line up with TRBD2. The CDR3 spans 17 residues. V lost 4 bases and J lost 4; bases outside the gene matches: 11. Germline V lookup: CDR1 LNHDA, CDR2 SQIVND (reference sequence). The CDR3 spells CASSTSRAGGRTGELFF. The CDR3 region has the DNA TGTGCCAGTAGTACCTCTCGGGCGGGGGGACGCACCGGGGAGCTGTTTTTT. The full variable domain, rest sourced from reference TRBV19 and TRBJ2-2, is DGGITQSPKYLFRKEGQNVTLSCEQNLNHDAMYWYRQDPGQGLRLIYYSQIVNDFQKGDIAEGYSVSREKKESFPLTVTSAQKNPTAFYLCASSTSRAGGRTGELFFGEGSRLTVL.

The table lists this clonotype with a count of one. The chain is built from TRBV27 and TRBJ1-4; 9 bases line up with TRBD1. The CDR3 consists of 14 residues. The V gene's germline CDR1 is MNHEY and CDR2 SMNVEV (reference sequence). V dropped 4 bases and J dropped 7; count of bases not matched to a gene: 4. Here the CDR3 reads CASSSRDRVEKLFF. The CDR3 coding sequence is TGTGCCAGCAGTTCCCGGGACAGGGTTGAAAAACTGTTTTTT. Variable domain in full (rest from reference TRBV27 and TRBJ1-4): EAQVTQNPRYLITVTGKKLTVTCSQNMNHEYMSWYRQDPGLGLRQIYYSMNVEVTDKGDVPEGYKVSRKEKRNFPLILESPSPNQTSLYFCASSSRDRVEKLFFGSGTQLSVL.

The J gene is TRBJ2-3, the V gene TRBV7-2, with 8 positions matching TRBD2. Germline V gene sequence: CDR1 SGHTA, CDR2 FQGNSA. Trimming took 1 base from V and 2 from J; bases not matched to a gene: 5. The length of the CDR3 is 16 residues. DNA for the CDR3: TGTGCCAGCAGCTTAGTTGGCGGGGGGCACACAGATACGCAGTATTTT. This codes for CASSLVGGGHTDTQYF. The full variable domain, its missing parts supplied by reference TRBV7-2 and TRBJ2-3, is GAGVSQSPSNKVTEKGKDVELRCDPISGHTALYWYRQSLGQGLEFLIYFQGNSAPDKSGLPSDRFSAERTGGSVSTLTIQRTQQEDSAVYLCASSLVGGGHTDTQYFGPGTRLTVL.

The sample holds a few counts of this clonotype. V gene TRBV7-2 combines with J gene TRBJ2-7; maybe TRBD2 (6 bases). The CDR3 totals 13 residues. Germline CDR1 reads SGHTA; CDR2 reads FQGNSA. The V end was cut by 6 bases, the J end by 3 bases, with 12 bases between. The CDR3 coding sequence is TGTGCCAGCAGACCAGGACTAAACTACGAGCAGTACTTC. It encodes CASRPGLNYEQYF.

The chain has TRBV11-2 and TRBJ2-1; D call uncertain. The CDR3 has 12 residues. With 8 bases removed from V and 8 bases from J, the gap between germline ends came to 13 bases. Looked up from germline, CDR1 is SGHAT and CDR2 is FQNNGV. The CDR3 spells CASQLARDEQFF. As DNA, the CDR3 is TGTGCCAGCCAGCTCGCACGCGATGAGCAGTTCTTC.

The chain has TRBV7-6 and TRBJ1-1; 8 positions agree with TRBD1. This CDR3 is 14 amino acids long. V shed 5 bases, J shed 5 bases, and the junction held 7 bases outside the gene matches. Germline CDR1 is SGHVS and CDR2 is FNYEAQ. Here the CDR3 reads CASSDRGMRTEAFF. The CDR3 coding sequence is TGTGCCAGCAGCGACAGGGGAATGCGTACTGAAGCTTTCTTT.

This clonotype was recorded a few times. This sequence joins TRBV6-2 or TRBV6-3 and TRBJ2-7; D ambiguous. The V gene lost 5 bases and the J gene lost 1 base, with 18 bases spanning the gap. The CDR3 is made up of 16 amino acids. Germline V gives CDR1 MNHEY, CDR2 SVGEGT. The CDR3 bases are TGTGCCAGCAGTCAGATCCGGACGCTAAATTCCTACGAGCAGTACTTC. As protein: CASSQIRTLNSYEQYF.

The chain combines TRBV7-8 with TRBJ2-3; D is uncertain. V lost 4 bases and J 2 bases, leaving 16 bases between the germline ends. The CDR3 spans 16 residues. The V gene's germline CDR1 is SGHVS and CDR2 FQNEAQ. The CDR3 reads CASSSPRRFTTDTQYF. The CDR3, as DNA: TGTGCCAGCAGCTCACCCCGACGGTTCACCACAGATACGCAGTATTTT. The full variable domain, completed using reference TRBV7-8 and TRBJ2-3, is GAGVSQSPRYKVAKRGQDVALRCDPISGHVSLFWYQQALGQGPEFLTYFQNEAQLDKSGLPSDRFFAERPEGSVSTLKIQRTQQEDSAVYLCASSSPRRFTTDTQYFGPGTRLTVL.

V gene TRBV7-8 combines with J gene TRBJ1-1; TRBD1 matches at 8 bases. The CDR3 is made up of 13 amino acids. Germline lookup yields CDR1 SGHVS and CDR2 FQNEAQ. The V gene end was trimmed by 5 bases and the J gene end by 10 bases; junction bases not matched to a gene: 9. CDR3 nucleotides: TGTGCCAGCAGCGCGACAGGGGCCGAGGGAGCTTTCTTT. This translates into CASSATGAEGAFF. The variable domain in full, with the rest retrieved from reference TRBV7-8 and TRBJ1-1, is GAGVSQSPRYKVAKRGQDVALRCDPISGHVSLFWYQQALGQGPEFLTYFQNEAQLDKSGLPSDRFFAERPEGSVSTLKIQRTQQEDSAVYLCASSATGAEGAFFGQGTRLTVV.

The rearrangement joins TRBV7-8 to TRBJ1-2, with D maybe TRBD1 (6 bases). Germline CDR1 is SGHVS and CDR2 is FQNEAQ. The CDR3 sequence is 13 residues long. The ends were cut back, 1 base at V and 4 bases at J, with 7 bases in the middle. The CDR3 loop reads CASSLGTVYGYTF. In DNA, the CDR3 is TGTGCCAGCAGCTTAGGGACAGTCTATGGCTACACCTTC.

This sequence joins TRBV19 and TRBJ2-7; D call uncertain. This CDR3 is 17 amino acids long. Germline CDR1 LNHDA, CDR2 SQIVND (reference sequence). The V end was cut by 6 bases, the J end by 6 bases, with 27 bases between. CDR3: CASSKSLVGAGVREQYF. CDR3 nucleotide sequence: TGTGCCAGTAGCAAGAGTCTGGTCGGCGCAGGAGTCCGCGAGCAGTACTTC.

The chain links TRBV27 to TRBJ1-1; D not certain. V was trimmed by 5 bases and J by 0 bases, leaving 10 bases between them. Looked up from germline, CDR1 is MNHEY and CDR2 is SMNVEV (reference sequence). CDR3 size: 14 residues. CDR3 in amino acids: CASSPNDLNTEAFF. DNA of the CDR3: TGTGCCAGCAGTCCGAATGATTTGAACACTGAAGCTTTCTTT.

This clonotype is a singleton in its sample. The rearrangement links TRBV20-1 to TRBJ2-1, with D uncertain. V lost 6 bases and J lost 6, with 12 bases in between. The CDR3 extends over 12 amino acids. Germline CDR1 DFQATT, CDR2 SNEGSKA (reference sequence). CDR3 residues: CSAQATGNEQFF. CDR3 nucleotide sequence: TGCAGTGCCCAGGCGACCGGCAATGAGCAGTTCTTC.

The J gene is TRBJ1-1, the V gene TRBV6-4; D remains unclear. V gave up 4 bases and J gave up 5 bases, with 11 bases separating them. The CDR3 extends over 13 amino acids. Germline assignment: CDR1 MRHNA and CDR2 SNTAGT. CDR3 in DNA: TGTGCCAGCAGTGTTCGCCGGGATACTGAAGCTTTCTTT. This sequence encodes CASSVRRDTEAFF.

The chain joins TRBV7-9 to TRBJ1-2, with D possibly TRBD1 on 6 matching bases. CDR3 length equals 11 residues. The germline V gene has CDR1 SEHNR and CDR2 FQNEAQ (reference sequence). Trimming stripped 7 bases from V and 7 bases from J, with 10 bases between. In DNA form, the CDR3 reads TGTGCCAGCATGGGGGGCGTTGGCTACACCTTC. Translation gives CASMGGVGYTF.

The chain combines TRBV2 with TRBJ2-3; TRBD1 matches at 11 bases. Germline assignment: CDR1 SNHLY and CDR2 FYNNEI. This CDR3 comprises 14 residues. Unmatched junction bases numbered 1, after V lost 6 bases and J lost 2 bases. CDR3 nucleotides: TGTGCCAGCAGGGGACAGGGGGTCACAGATACGCAGTATTTT. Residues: CASRGQGVTDTQYF.

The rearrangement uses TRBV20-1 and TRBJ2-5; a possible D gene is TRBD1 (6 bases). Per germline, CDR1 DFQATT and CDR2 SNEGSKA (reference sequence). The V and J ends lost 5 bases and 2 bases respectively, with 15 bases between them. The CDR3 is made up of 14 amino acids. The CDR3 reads CSARRLRGQETQYF. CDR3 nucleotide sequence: TGCAGTGCTCGCCGGTTGAGGGGGCAAGAGACCCAGTACTTC.

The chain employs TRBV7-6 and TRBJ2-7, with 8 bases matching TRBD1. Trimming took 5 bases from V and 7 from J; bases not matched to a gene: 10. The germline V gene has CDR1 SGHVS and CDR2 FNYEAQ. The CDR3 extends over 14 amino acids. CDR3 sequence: CASSPQGAGWEQYF. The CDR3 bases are TGTGCCAGCAGCCCGCAGGGGGCCGGGTGGGAGCAGTACTTC.

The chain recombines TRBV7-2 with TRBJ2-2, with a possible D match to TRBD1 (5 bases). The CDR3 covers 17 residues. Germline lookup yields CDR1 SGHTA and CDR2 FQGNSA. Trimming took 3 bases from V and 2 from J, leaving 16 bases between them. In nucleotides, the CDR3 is TGTGCCAGCAGCTTGAGGCCCCGGACAACAAACACCGGGGAGCTGTTTTTT. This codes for CASSLRPRTTNTGELFF.

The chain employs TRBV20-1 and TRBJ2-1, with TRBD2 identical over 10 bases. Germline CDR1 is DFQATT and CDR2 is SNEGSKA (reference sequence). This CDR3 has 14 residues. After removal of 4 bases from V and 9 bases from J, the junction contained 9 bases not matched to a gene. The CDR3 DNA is TGCAGTGCTAAACTAGCGGGGCGGATGGGTGAGCAGTTCTTC. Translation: CSAKLAGRMGEQFF.

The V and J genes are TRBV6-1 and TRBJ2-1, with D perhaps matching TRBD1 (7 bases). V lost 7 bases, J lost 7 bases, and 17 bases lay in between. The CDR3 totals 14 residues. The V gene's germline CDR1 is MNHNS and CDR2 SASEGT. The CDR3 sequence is CASTDPGGTNEQFF. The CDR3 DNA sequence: TGTGCCAGCACCGATCCAGGGGGGACGAATGAGCAGTTCTTC.

The CDR3, as DNA: TGTGCCAGCACCCCGAGAGGAAACACCATATATTTT. Translating gives CASTPRGNTIYF. V gene TRBV6-1 combines with J gene TRBJ1-3; D not certain. Germline CDR1 MNHNS, CDR2 SASEGT. V lost 7 bases, J lost 4 bases, and 8 bases lay in between. The CDR3 totals 12 residues.

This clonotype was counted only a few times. The DNA for the CDR3 is TGTGCCAGCTCTTCGCCCCCTGGACCGACCAAAGAGACCCAGTACTTC. Amino acid sequence: CASSSPPGPTKETQYF. The rearrangement joins TRBV19 to TRBJ2-5; D call uncertain. The CDR3 runs 16 residues. V lost 9 bases and J lost 3, with 23 bases in between. Germline lookup yields CDR1 LNHDA and CDR2 SQIVND (reference sequence).

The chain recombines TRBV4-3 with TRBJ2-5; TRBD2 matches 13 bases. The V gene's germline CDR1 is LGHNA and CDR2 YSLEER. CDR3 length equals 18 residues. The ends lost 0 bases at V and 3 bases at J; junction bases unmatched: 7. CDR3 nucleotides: TGCGCCAGCAGCCAAGATTCCGAACTAGCGGGAGGGGAAGAGACCCAGTACTTC. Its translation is CASSQDSELAGGEETQYF.

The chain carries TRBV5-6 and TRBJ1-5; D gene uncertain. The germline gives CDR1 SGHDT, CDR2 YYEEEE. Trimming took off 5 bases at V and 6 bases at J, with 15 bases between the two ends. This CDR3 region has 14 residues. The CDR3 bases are TGTGCCAGCAGTCCAACACCTTTCGGTCAGCCCCAGCATTTT. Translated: CASSPTPFGQPQHF.

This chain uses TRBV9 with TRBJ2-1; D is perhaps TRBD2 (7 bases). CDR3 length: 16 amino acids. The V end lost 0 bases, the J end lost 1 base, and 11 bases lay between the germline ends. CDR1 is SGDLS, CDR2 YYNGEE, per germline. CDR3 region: CASSVGGGPSYNEQFF. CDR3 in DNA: TGTGCCAGCAGCGTAGGCGGGGGCCCTTCCTACAATGAGCAGTTCTTC.

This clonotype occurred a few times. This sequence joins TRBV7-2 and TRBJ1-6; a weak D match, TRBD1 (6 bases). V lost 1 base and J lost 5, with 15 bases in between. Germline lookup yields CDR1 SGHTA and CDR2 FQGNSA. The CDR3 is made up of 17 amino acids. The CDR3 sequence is CASSLVYPGVNNSPLHF. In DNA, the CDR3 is TGTGCCAGCAGCTTAGTCTATCCAGGGGTGAATAATTCACCCCTCCACTTT. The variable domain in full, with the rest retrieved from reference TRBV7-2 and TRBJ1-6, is GAGVSQSPSNKVTEKGKDVELRCDPISGHTALYWYRQSLGQGLEFLIYFQGNSAPDKSGLPSDRFSAERTGGSVSTLTIQRTQQEDSAVYLCASSLVYPGVNNSPLHFGNGTRLTVT.